This TCR beta chain was obtained from a study of CD8 T cells in Susac syndrome. Regarding the study as a whole: As acknowledged by the study, its TCR sequencing and HLA analysis included a relatively small number of individuals.

Note on this clonotype: Its antigen is as yet unknown.

Random-hexamer reverse transcription was applied to roughly 0.5 to 1 ug RNA. By means of immunoSEQ multiplex PCR, TCR beta CDR3 spanning 54 Vbeta and 13 Jbeta underwent amplification. TCRdb reprocessed the immunoSEQ multiplex PCR reads via MiXCR and lists one record per CDR3 protein. The sample holds approximately 140,000 distinct CDR3 sequences, 94% seen once. Trimming took off 0 bases at V and 0 bases at J, with 9 bases between the two ends. Germline CDR1 MNHNY, CDR2 SVGAGI (reference sequence). The CDR3 sequence is 15 residues long. Sequencing of TCR beta covered CD8+ and CD4+ T cells obtained from blood. Negative isolation was used for CD8+ and CD4+ T cells, and FACS enrichment was applied to TEMRA cells.

The rearrangement uses TRBV6-6 and TRBJ2-7; a weak D match, TRBD1 (5 bases). The receptor comes from a human donor in good health. Specimen: CD8+ T cells from PBMCs. DNA of the CDR3: TGTGCCAGCAGTTACTCCCTGACAGCCTCCTACGAGCAGTACTTC. Its protein product is CASSYSLTASYEQYF.